A single sample gave rise to the 3 T cell receptor beta chains below, sequenced in a study of blood T cells in healthy people across ages. Primers used in a second PCR of about 7 to 11 cycles were a sample-barcoded 5' primer and a J-beta primer mix. TCRdb analysed the 5' RACE reads with MiXCR anew, one entry per CDR3 protein. The sample holds around 1.5 million distinct CDR3 sequences, around two fifths seen once. The sequencing sample was made of blood. These receptors originate from a woman aged 18-30 years in good health.

This clonotype was recorded a few times. The chain is built from TRBV24-1 and TRBJ2-5, with 7 bases that match TRBD1. The V and J ends lost 3 bases and 11 bases, in that order; junction bases with no gene match: 8. CDR3 size: 13 residues. Per the germline V gene, CDR1 is KGHDR and CDR2 is SFDVKD. The CDR3 loop reads CATSDGAGGEQYF. The CDR3 DNA reads as TGTGCCACCAGTGATGGCGCAGGGGGTGAGCAGTACTTC.

The J gene is TRBJ2-3, the V gene TRBV20-1; 11 bases agree with TRBD2. Looked up from germline, CDR1 is DFQATT and CDR2 is SNEGSKA (reference sequence). The CDR3 loop spans 16 amino acids. The J segment lost 4 bases and the V segment lost 0 bases, leaving 6 bases of the junction unmatched. The CDR3 protein is CSARDGTSGPADTQYF. The CDR3 nucleotides are TGCAGTGCTAGAGATGGGACTAGCGGTCCTGCAGATACGCAGTATTTT.

The rearrangement uses TRBV6-1 and TRBJ1-2; tentatively, D is TRBD1 (6 bases). This CDR3 spans 14 amino acids. CDR1 is MNHNS and CDR2 is SASEGT in the germline V gene. The germline V and J ends were trimmed by 0 bases and 6 bases, with 11 bases remaining between them. CDR3 coding DNA: TGTGCCAGCAGTGAAGCGAGGGGGAGGGATGGCTACACCTTC. This codes for CASSEARGRDGYTF.